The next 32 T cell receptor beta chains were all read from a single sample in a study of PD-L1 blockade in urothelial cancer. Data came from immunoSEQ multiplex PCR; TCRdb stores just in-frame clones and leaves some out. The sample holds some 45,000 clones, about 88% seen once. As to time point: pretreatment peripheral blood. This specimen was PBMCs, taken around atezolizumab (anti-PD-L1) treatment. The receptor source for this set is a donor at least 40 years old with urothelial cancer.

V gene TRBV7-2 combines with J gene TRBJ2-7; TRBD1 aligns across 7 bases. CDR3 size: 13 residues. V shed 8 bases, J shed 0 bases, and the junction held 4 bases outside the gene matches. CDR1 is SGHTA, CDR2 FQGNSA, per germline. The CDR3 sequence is CASGGQPSYEQYF. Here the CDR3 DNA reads TGTGCCAGCGGGGGACAGCCCTCCTACGAGCAGTACTTC.

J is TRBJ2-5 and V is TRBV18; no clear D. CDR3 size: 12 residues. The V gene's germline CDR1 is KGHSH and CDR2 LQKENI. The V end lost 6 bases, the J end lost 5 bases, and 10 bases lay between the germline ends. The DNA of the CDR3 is TGTGCCAGCTCCCCCAACCGGGAGACCCAGTACTTC. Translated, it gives CASSPNRETQYF.

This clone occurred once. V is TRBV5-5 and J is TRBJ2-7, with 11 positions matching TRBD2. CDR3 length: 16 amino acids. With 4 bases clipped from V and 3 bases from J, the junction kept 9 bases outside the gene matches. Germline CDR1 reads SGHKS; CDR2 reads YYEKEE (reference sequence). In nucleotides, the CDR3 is TGTGCCAGCAGCCGGGGGGGGACTAGCGGTGACTACGAGCAGTACTTC. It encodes CASSRGGTSGDYEQYF.

The CDR3 here is CASRSGRGEETQYF. The CDR3 nucleotides are TGCGCCAGCAGAAGCGGGAGGGGGGAAGAGACCCAGTACTTC. This chain uses TRBV5-1 with TRBJ2-5; 10 positions match TRBD2. The junction had 4 bases not matched to a gene; V was cut back by 5 bases and J by 3 bases. The germline CDR1 and CDR2 sequences are SGHRS and YFSETQ. This CDR3 has 14 amino acids.

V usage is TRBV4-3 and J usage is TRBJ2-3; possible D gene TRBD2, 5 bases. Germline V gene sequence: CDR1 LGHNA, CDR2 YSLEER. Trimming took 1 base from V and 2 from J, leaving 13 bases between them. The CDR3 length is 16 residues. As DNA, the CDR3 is TGCGCCAGCAGCCAAGGTGATTCCGGGATCACAGATACGCAGTATTTT. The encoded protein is CASSQGDSGITDTQYF.

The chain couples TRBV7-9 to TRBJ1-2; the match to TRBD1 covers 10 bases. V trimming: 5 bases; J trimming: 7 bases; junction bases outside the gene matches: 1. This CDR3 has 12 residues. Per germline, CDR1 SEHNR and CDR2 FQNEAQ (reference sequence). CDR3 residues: CASSRDRGGYTF. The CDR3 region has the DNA TGTGCCAGCAGCCGGGACAGGGGTGGCTACACCTTC.

The CDR3 DNA is TGTGCCAGTAGGGGAGGCAGGGGGCTGAACACCGGGGAGCTGTTTTTT. Its translation: CASRGGRGLNTGELFF. This chain joins TRBV19 and TRBJ2-2, with 8 bases that match TRBD1. The CDR3 spans 16 residues. The trim removed 6 bases at V and 1 base at J, leaving 7 bases unmatched. The germline V gene encodes CDR1 LNHDA and CDR2 SQIVND (reference sequence).

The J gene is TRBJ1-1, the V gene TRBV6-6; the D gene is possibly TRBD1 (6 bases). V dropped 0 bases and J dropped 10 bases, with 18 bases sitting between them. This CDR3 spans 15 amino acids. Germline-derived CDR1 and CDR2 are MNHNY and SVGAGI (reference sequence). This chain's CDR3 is CASSYSSWDTSGAFF. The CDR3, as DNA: TGTGCCAGCAGTTACTCGAGTTGGGACACCTCGGGAGCTTTCTTT.

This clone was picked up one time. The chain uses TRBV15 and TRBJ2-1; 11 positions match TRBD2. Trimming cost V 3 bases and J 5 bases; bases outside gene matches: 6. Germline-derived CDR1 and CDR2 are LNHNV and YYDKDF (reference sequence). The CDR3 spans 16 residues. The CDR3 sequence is CATSSALAGGDNEQFF. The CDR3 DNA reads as TGTGCCACCAGCAGCGCTTTAGCGGGGGGGGACAATGAGCAGTTCTTC.

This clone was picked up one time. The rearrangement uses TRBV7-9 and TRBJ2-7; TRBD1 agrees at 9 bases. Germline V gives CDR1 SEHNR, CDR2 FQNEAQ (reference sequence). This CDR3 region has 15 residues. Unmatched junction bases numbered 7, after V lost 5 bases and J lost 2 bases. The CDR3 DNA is TGTGCCAGCAGCGGGACAGGGAGTCAGGCCTACGAGCAGTACTTC. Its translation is CASSGTGSQAYEQYF.

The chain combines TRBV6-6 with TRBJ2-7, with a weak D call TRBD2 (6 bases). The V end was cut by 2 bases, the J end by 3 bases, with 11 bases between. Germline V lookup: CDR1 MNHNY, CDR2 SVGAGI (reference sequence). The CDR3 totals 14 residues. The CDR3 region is CASSYGGSYYEQYF. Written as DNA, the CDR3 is TGTGCCAGCAGTTACGGGGGGTCGTACTACGAGCAGTACTTC.

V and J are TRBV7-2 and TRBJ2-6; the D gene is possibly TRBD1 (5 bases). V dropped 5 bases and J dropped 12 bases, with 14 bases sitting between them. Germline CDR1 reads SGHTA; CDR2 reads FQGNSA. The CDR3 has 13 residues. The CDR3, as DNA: TGTGCCAGCAGCGCACTCCAGGGTGGCGTCCTGACTTTC. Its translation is CASSALQGGVLTF.

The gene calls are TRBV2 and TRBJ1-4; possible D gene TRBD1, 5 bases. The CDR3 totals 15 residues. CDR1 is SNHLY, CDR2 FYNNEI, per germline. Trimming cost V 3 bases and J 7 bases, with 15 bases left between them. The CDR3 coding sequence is TGTGCCAGCAGTGACGGGAGGGCAGGGAGTGAAAAACTGTTTTTT. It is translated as CASSDGRAGSEKLFF.

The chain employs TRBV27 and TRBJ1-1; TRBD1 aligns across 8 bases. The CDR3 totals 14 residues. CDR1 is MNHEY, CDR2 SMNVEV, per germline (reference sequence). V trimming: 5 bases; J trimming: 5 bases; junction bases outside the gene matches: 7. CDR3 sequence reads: CASSTTGGWTEAFF. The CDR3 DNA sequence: TGTGCCAGCAGTACAACAGGGGGTTGGACTGAAGCTTTCTTT.

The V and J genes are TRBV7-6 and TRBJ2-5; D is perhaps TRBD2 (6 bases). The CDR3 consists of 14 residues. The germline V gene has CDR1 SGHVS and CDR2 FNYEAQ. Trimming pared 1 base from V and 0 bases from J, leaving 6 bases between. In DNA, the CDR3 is TGTGCCAGCAGCTTAGGGACTAACCAAGAGACCCAGTACTTC. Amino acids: CASSLGTNQETQYF.

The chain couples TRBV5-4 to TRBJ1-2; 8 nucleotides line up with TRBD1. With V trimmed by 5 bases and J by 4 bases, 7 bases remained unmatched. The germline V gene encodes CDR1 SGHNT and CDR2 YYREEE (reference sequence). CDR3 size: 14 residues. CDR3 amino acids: CASRPGQGGYGYTF. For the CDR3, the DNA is TGTGCCAGCAGGCCAGGACAGGGCGGCTATGGCTACACCTTC.

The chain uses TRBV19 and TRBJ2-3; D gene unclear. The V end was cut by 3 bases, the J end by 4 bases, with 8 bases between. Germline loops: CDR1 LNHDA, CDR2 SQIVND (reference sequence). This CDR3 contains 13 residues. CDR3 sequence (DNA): TGTGCCAGTAGTATGAGGCCCCCAGATACGCAGTATTTT. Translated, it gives CASSMRPPDTQYF.

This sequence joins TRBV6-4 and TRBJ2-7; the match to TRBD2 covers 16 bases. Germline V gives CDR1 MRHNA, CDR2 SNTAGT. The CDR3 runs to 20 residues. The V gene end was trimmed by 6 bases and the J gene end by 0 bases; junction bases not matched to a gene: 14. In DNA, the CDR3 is TGTGCCAGCAGGGACCACCCGGGACTAGCGGGAGGGTTGAGCTCCTACGAGCAGTACTTC. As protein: CASRDHPGLAGGLSSYEQYF.

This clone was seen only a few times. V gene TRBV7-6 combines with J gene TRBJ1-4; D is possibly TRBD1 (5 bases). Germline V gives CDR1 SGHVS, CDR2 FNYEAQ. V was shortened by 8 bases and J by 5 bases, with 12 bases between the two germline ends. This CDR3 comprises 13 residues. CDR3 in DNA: TGTGCCAGCCGGAGGGGCCCCAATGAAAAACTGTTTTTT. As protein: CASRRGPNEKLFF.

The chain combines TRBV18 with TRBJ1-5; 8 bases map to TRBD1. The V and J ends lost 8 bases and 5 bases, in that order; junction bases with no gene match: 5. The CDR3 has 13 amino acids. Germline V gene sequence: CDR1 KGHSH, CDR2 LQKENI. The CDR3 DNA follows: TGTGCCAGCACCCAGGGGGCTCATCAGCCCCAGCATTTT. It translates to CASTQGAHQPQHF.

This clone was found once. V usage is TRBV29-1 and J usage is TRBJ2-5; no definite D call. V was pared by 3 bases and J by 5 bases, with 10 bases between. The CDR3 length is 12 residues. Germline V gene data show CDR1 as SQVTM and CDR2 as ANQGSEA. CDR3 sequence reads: CSVDVARETQYF. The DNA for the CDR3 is TGCAGCGTTGATGTGGCGCGGGAGACCCAGTACTTC. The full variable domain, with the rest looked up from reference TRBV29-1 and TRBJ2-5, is SAVISQKPSRDICQRGTSLTIQCQVDSQVTMMFWYRQQPGQSLTLIATANQGSEATYESGFVIDKFPISRPNLTFSTLTVSNMSPEDSSIYLCSVDVARETQYFGPGTRLLVL.

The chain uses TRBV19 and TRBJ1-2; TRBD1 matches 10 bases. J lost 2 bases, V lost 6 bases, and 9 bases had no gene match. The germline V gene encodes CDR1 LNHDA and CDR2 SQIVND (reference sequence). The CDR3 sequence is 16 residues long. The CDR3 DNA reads TGTGCCAGTAGCACGGACAGGGGGATAGAAAACTATGGCTACACCTTC. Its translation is CASSTDRGIENYGYTF.

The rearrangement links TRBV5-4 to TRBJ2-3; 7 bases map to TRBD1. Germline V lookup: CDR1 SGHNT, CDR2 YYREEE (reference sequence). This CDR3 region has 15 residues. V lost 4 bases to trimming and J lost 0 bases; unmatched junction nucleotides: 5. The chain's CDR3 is CASSHDRVSTDTQYF. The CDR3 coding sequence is TGTGCCAGCAGCCACGACAGGGTCAGCACAGATACGCAGTATTTT. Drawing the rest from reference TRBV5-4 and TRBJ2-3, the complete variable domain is ETGVTQSPTHLIKTRGQQVTLRCSSQSGHNTVSWYQQALGQGPQFIFQYYREEENGRGNFPPRFSGLQFPNYSSELNVNALELDDSALYLCASSHDRVSTDTQYFGPGTRLTVL.

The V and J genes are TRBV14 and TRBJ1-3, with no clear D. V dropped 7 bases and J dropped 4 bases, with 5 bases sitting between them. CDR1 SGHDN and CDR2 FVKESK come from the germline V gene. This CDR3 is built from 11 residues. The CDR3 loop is CASNKGNTIYF. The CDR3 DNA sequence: TGTGCCAGCAACAAAGGAAACACCATATATTTT.

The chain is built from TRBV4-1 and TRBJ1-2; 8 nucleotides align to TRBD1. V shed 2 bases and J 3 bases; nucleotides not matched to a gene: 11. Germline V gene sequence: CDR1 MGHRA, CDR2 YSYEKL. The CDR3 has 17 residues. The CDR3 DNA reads TGCGCCAGCAGCCAACCCGGGACAGGTGGCGGAGACTATGGCTACACCTTC. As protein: CASSQPGTGGGDYGYTF.

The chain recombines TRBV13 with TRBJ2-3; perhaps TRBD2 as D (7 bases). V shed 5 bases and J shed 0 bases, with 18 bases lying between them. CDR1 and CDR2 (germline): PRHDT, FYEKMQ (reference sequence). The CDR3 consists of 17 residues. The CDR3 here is CASSTEGGRGSTDTQYF. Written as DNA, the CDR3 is TGTGCCAGCAGCACCGAGGGGGGGCGGGGGAGCACAGATACGCAGTATTTT.

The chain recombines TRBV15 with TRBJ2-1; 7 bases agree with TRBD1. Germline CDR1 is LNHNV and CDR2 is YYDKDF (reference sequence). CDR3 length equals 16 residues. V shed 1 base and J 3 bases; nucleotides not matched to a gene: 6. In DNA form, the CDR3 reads TGTGCCACCAGCAGAGCCCCGGGACAGAGCTACAATGAGCAGTTCTTC. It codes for CATSRAPGQSYNEQFF.

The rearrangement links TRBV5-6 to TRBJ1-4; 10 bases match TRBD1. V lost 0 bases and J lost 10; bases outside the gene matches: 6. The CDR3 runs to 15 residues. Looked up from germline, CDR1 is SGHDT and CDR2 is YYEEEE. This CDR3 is CASSLGAGQGVKLFF. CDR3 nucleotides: TGTGCCAGCAGCTTGGGGGCAGGACAGGGGGTAAAACTGTTTTTT.

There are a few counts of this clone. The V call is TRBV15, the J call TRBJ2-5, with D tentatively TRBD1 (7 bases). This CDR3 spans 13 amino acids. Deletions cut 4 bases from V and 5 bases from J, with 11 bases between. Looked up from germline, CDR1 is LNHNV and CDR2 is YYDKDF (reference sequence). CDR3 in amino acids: CATSMQGGETQYF. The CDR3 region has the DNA TGTGCCACCAGCATGCAGGGGGGCGAGACCCAGTACTTC.

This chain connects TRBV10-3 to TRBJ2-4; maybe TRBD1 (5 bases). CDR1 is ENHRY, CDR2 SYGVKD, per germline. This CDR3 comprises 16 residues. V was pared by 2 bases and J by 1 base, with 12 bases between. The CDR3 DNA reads TGTGCCATCAGTGAGGGGGCAGGGAAGGCCAAAAACATTCAGTACTTC. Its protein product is CAISEGAGKAKNIQYF.

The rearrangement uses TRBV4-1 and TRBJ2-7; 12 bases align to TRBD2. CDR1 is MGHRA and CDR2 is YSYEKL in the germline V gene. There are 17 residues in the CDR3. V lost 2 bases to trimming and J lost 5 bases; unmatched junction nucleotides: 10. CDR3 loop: CASSQSHPRLAGDEQYF. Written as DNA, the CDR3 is TGCGCCAGCAGCCAATCCCACCCGCGACTAGCGGGGGACGAGCAGTACTTC.

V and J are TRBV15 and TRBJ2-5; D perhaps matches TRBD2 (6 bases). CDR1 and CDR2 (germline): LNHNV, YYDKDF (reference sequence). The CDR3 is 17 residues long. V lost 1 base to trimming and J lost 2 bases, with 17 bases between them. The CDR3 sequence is CATSRGGLAGRQETQYF. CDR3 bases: TGTGCCACCAGCAGAGGGGGGTTGGCGGGACGACAAGAGACCCAGTACTTC.